This entry lists 22 T cell receptor beta chains sequenced from one sample in a study of radiotherapy plus CTLA-4 blockade in lung cancer. Sequencing used immunoSEQ multiplex PCR; TCRdb keeps in-frame clones, though not all of them. Seen here are nearly 110,000 clones, 70% to 90% observed once, and the top ten hold 2.4%. The sample consisted of peripheral blood, taken from a patient treated with radiotherapy plus ipilimumab. The receptors were gathered from a human donor with non-small cell lung cancer that progressed on radiotherapy plus ipilimumab. Some clones in this sample may be carry-over from other donors' samples.

V usage is TRBV9 and J usage is TRBJ1-6; 10 positions agree with TRBD1. The junction had 6 bases not matched to a gene; V was cut back by 3 bases and J by 9 bases. From germline, CDR1 is SGDLS and CDR2 YYNGEE. The CDR3 extends over 15 amino acids. CDR3: CASSATGTGVSPLHF. CDR3 coding DNA: TGTGCCAGCAGCGCCACCGGGACAGGGGTTTCACCCCTCCACTTT.

CDR3 in amino acids: CASSETYSYNEQFF. CDR3 DNA sequence: TGCGCCAGCAGCGAAACGTATTCCTACAATGAGCAGTTCTTC. The chain links TRBV5-1 to TRBJ2-1; no clear D gene. Per the germline V gene, CDR1 is SGHRS and CDR2 is YFSETQ. The CDR3 runs to 14 residues. V was pared by 4 bases and J by 1 base, with 9 bases between.

The chain is built from TRBV21-1 and TRBJ1-1. TRBV21-1 is a pseudogene segment. The CDR3 sequence is 14 residues long. The CDR3 sequence: CASSERGGEAEAFF. Here the CDR3 DNA reads TGTGCCAGCAGTGAAAGGGGGGGGGAAGCTGAAGCTTTCTTT.

The chain carries TRBV6-6 and TRBJ1-2, with D possibly TRBD1 on 5 matching bases. The CDR3 consists of 13 residues. V was trimmed by 6 bases and J by 5 bases, leaving 13 bases between them. Germline V gene data show CDR1 as MNHNY and CDR2 as SVGAGI (reference sequence). This CDR3 reads CASRPGTAYGYTF. Here the CDR3 DNA reads TGTGCCAGCAGACCCGGGACTGCTTATGGCTACACCTTC.

The V call is TRBV12-5, the J call TRBJ1-6; 12 nucleotides line up with TRBD1. Germline assignment: CDR1 LGHNT and CDR2 FRNRAP. V trimming: 4 bases; J trimming: 10 bases; junction bases outside the gene matches: 5. The CDR3 is 15 residues long. CDR3 residues: CASGSGQGAGSPLHF. CDR3 nucleotides: TGTGCTAGTGGTTCGGGACAGGGGGCCGGGTCACCCCTCCACTTT.

This rearrangement joins TRBV7-8 to TRBJ1-4; the D gene is possibly TRBD1 (5 bases). CDR3 size: 15 residues. Trimming left V 3 bases short and J 2 bases short, with 10 bases between. Germline V gene data show CDR1 as SGHVS and CDR2 as FQNEAQ. The CDR3 sequence is CASSFQRQTNEKLFF. The CDR3 DNA sequence: TGTGCCAGCAGCTTTCAGAGACAGACTAATGAAAAACTGTTTTTT.

CDR3 DNA: TGTGCCAGCTCCCGAACCGAGACCCGAATCTACGAGCAGTACTTC. Its protein is CASSRTETRIYEQYF. The rearrangement joins TRBV18 to TRBJ2-7, with unresolved D. The CDR3 has 15 residues. With 6 bases removed from V and 3 bases from J, the gap between germline ends came to 18 bases. Germline loops: CDR1 KGHSH, CDR2 LQKENI.

The J gene is TRBJ2-1, the V gene TRBV27; maybe TRBD2 (6 bases). V was cut by 5 bases and J by 0 bases, with 20 bases left in between. Germline V gene sequence: CDR1 MNHEY, CDR2 SMNVEV (reference sequence). The CDR3 runs 18 residues. For the CDR3, the DNA is TGTGCCAGCAGTCTCTATGGTCTAGCGCCTAACTCCTACAATGAGCAGTTCTTC. It specifies CASSLYGLAPNSYNEQFF.

The rearrangement joins TRBV7-8 to TRBJ1-1; D unresolved. Between the trimmed V and J ends, which lost 5 bases and 5 bases, there was a span of 12 bases. CDR1 is SGHVS and CDR2 is FQNEAQ in the germline V gene. CDR3 size: 13 residues. The CDR3 loop is CASSLVQRTEAFF. CDR3 DNA sequence: TGTGCCAGCAGCCTGGTTCAGAGGACTGAAGCTTTCTTT.

In this sample, this clone turned up once. The chain combines TRBV29-1 with TRBJ1-4, with D perhaps TRBD1 (5 bases). Germline lookup yields CDR1 SQVTM and CDR2 ANQGSEA. The CDR3 has 15 amino acids. V gave up 5 bases and J gave up 4 bases, with 17 bases separating them. The CDR3 DNA reads TGCAGCGTTATATGGTTGGGAGACAGTAATGAAAAACTGTTTTTT. This translates into CSVIWLGDSNEKLFF.

J is TRBJ2-2 and V is TRBV11-1; unclear D gene. CDR1 SGHAT and CDR2 FQDESV come from the germline V gene (reference sequence). This CDR3 spans 11 amino acids. Trimming left V 5 bases short and J 13 bases short, with 11 bases between. The CDR3, as DNA: TGTGCCAGCAGCGGTCCGGTCGGGCTGTTTTTT. It translates to CASSGPVGLFF.

As for this clone: The junction differs from germline at one of its ends, possibly a read error. Here the CDR3 reads CASSSLTGGSQLQHF. CDR3 DNA sequence: TGTGCCAGCAGTTCCCTGACAGGGGGGAGTCAGCTCCAGCATTTT. This rearrangement joins TRBV27 to TRBJ1-5; 9 bases are shared with TRBD1. The V gene's germline CDR1 is MNHEY and CDR2 SMNVEV (reference sequence). CDR3 length: 15 amino acids.

The J gene is TRBJ2-2, the V gene TRBV7-2; D is undetermined. The CDR3 sequence is 11 residues long. Germline V gene sequence: CDR1 SGHTA, CDR2 FQGNSA. Trimming shortened V by 3 bases and J by 8 bases, and 4 bases separated the two germline ends. The CDR3 sequence is CASSFPGELFF. In DNA, the CDR3 is TGTGCCAGCAGCTTTCCTGGGGAGCTGTTTTTT.

CDR3 residues: CASSSPGVSGANVLTF. DNA for the CDR3: TGTGCCAGCAGTTCACCAGGGGTATCTGGGGCCAACGTCCTGACTTTC. The chain uses TRBV28 and TRBJ2-6; tentatively, D is TRBD1 (6 bases). CDR3 size: 16 residues. Germline CDR1 reads MDHEN; CDR2 reads SYDVKM. Trimming stripped 4 bases from V and 1 base from J, with 11 bases between. The full variable domain, its missing parts supplied by reference TRBV28 and TRBJ2-6, is DVKVTQSSRYLVKRTGEKVFLECVQDMDHENMFWYRQDPGLGLRLIYFSYDVKMKEKGDIPEGYSVSREKKERFSLILESASTNQTSMYLCASSSPGVSGANVLTFGAGSRLTVL.

This clone was recorded a few times. The same CDR3 can be traced to other DNA sequences in this sample. The J gene is TRBJ1-1, the V gene TRBV11-2; D remains unclear. This CDR3 has 12 amino acids. The germline CDR1 and CDR2 sequences are SGHAT and FQNNGV. The V end was cut by 3 bases, the J end by 0 bases, with 2 bases between. Written as DNA, the CDR3 is TGTGCCAGCAGCTTTTTGAACACTGAAGCTTTCTTT. Translation gives CASSFLNTEAFF. Supplemented by reference TRBV11-2 and TRBJ1-1, the full variable domain reads EAGVAQSPRYKIIEKRQSVAFWCNPISGHATLYWYQQILGQGPKLLIQFQNNGVVDDSQLPKDRFSAERLKGVDSTLKIQPAKLEDSAVYLCASSFLNTEAFFGQGTRLTVV.

About this clone: The germline gene is not matched at one end of the junction; a read error may be the cause. The rearrangement links TRBV19 to TRBJ2-1, with TRBD1 identical over 12 bases. The CDR3 contains 17 residues. CDR1 and CDR2 from the germline V gene are LNHDA and SQIVND (reference sequence). CDR3 in DNA: TGTGCCAGTAGTACCACCGGGACAGGGGGCTTCCTCAATGGGCAGTTCTTC. This codes for CASSTTGTGGFLNGQFF. Full variable domain (outside the CDR3, taken from reference TRBV19 and TRBJ2-1): DGGITQSPKYLFRKEGQNVTLSCEQNLNHDAMYWYRQDPGQGLRLIYYSQIVNDFQKGDIAEGYSVSREKKESFPLTVTSAQKNPTAFYLCASSTTGTGGFLNGQFFGPGTRLTVL.

The CDR3 reads CASSSTGAGDEKLFF. The CDR3 bases are TGTGCCAGCAGCTCAACGGGGGCAGGGGATGAAAAACTGTTTTTT. The rearrangement joins TRBV28 to TRBJ1-4; D perhaps matches TRBD1 (6 bases). The CDR3 is made up of 15 amino acids. CDR1 is MDHEN, CDR2 SYDVKM, per germline. V was clipped by 6 bases and J by 6 bases, with 17 bases between them.

The V and J genes are TRBV7-8 and TRBJ1-1; 7 nucleotides line up with TRBD1. J was trimmed by 5 bases and V by 5 bases; bases with no gene match: 8. The germline V gene encodes CDR1 SGHVS and CDR2 FQNEAQ. The CDR3 has 14 residues. This chain's CDR3 is CASSPTGVGTEAFF. For the CDR3, the DNA is TGTGCCAGCAGCCCCACAGGGGTCGGGACTGAAGCTTTCTTT.

This clone was recorded once. This sequence joins TRBV13 and TRBJ2-4, with D perhaps assigned TRBD1 or TRBD2 (6 bases each). The CDR3 runs to 15 residues. Between the trimmed V and J ends, which lost 5 bases and 6 bases, there was a span of 17 bases. Germline V CDR1 and CDR2: PRHDT, FYEKMQ (reference sequence). The DNA of the CDR3 is TGTGCCAGCAGCCCAGGCCCCGGGGGCGTAAACATTCAGTACTTC. Residues: CASSPGPGGVNIQYF.

This chain connects TRBV13 to TRBJ1-2, with TRBD1 as a possible D gene (6 bases). The CDR3 is made up of 14 amino acids. Between the trimmed V and J ends, which lost 5 bases and 4 bases, there was a span of 14 bases. Germline V gene data show CDR1 as PRHDT and CDR2 as FYEKMQ (reference sequence). Here the CDR3 DNA reads TGTGCCAGCAGCGTACGAGACAGGATCTATGGCTACACCTTC. Its translation: CASSVRDRIYGYTF.

The chain links TRBV7-2 to TRBJ2-7; TRBD2 agrees at 8 bases. The V gene's germline CDR1 is SGHTA and CDR2 FQGNSA. CDR3 length: 16 amino acids. Trimming at V came to 1 base and at J to 2 bases, leaving 7 bases not matched to a gene. The CDR3 sequence: CASSLEGVAGTYEQYF. CDR3 DNA: TGTGCCAGCAGCTTAGAGGGCGTAGCGGGAACCTACGAGCAGTACTTC.

A remark on this clone: This same CDR3 is encoded by further DNA sequences in the sample. The rearrangement uses TRBV9 and TRBJ1-1; no firm D call. Germline V CDR1 and CDR2: SGDLS, YYNGEE. CDR3 length: 13 residues. With 0 bases removed from V and 1 base from J, the gap between germline ends came to 4 bases. The CDR3 loop is CASSVGPNTEAFF. CDR3 bases: TGTGCCAGCAGCGTAGGACCGAACACTGAAGCTTTCTTT.